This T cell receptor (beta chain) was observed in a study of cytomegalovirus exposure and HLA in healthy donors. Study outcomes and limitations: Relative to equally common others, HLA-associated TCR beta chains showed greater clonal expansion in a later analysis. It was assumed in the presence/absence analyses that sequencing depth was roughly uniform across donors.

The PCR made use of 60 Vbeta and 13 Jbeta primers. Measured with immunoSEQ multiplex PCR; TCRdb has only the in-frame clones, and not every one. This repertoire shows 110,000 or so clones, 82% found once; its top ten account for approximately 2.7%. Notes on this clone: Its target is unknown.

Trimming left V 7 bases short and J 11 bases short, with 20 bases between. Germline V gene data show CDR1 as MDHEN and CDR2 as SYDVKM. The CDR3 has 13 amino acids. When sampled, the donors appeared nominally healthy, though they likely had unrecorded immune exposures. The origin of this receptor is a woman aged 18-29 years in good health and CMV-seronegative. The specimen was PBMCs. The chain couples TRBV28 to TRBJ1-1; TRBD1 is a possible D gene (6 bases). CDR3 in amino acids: CASKPPGHLGAFF. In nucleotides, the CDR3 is TGTGCCAGCAAACCGCCGGGACACTTAGGGGCTTTCTTT.